The clone carrying this T cell receptor beta chain was found many times. The antigen remains undetermined. This CDR3 is 15 amino acids long. Germline trimming cut 4 bases from V and 4 bases from J; bases unmatched to any gene: 7. The germline gives CDR1 SGHRS, CDR2 YFSETQ. Diagnostic decisions used clinical symptoms, serum thyroxine and TRAb, thyroid ultrasound and orbital computed tomography. PBMCs were derived from under 13 ml fresh peripheral blood. Amplified TCR beta CDR3 regions came from RNA transcripts. RT-PCR in the first round (using the HTBI primer set) targeted the TCR CDR3. TCRdb re-called the multiplex PCR reads through MiXCR, storing one row per CDR3 protein. The sample comprises a few hundred thousand distinct CDR3 sequences, roughly a fifth of which are singletons, and 35% to 40% rests with the top ten. This entry comes from a study of T cells in Graves' hyperthyroidism and ophthalmopathy. The wider study: The blood sample was taken at first diagnosis, before treatment began.

Overall study findings and caveats: Ophthalmopathy and stable hyperthyroidism were separated by a 13 V-J model.

The V and J genes are TRBV5-1 and TRBJ2-7; 11 bases line up with TRBD1. Sequencing was done on a sample of blood. The sequence was collected from a man aged 50-59 years with Graves' ophthalmopathy. The DNA of the CDR3 is TGCGCCAGCAGCAGGGACGGGACAGGGGGATACGAGCAGTACTTC. Amino acids: CASSRDGTGGYEQYF.